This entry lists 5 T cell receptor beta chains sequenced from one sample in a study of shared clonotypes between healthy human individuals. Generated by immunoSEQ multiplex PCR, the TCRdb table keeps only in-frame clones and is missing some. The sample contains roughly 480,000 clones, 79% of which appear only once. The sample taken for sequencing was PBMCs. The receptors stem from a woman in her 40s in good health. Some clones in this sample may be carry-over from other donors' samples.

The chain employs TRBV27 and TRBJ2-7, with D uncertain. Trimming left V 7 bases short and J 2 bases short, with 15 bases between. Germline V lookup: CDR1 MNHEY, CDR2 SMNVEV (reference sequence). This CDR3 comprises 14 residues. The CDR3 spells CASTSIKGTYEQYF. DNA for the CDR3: TGTGCCAGCACCTCCATTAAAGGAACCTACGAGCAGTACTTC.

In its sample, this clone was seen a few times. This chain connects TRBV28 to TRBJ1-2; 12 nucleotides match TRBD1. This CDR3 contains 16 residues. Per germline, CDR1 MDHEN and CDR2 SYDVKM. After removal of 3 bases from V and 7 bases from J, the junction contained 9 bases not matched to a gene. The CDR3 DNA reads TGTGCCAGCAGTTTGCCCTGGGGACAGGGGGCAAGTGGCTACACCTTC. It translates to CASSLPWGQGASGYTF.

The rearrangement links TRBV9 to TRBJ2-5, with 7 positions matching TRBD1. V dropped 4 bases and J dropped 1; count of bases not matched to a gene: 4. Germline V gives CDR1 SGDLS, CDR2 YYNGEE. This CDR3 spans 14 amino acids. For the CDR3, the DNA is TGTGCCAGCAGCAAGGGACAGCCCCAAGAGACCCAGTACTTC. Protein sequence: CASSKGQPQETQYF.

The DNA for the CDR3 is TGTGCCAGTAGCCCCAGCTGGGGGGAGCTGTTTTTT. Translated, it gives CASSPSWGELFF. The chain is built from TRBV19 and TRBJ2-2; no clear D. Deletions cut 6 bases from V and 8 bases from J, with 10 bases between. CDR3 length: 12 residues. Germline CDR1 LNHDA, CDR2 SQIVND (reference sequence).

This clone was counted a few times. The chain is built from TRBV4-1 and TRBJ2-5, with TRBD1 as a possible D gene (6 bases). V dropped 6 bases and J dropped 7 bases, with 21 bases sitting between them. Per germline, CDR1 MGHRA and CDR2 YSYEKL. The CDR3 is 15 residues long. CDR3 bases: TGCGCCAGCAGGGACTGGGCAGGGGCTCTTGGGACCCAGTACTTC. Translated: CASRDWAGALGTQYF.